Listed here is a single T cell receptor beta chain. The sample holds a few counts of this clonotype. The antigen it recognizes is unknown. Base qualities were left out, and no much larger clone turns up one base away. The data were obtained in a study of blood T cells in healthy people across ages (dated by TCRdb to 2014 to 2015). A note on the overall study: Template switching captured roughly one uniquely barcoded TCR beta cDNA molecule per two T cells in model experiments. Age-related changes in TCR beta repertoire diversity were measured in the study by deep sequencing normalized with unique cDNA molecular identifiers. The donors were split into four age groups: young (average about 15 years), middle-aged (over 35), aged (roughly 68) and long-lived (over 75). Donors of different ages were randomly distributed across sequencing lanes to avoid experimental bias. For two donors (one aged 18 to 30 and one aged 80 or older), the study analyzed two additional independent replicas of 1 million unique cDNA reads from the same blood draw. The research as a whole found: As age increased, observed TCR beta diversity per million T cells dropped in a roughly linear way, and a significant reduction was already evident by age 40. Because the CMV infection status of the donors was unknown, age-related changes in expanded clonotypes may potentially have been confounded. Since profiling was done on bulk unsorted PBMCs, naive and antigen-experienced compartments could not be conclusively compared. Estimates of total diversity from one million sequenced T cells were regarded as lower bounds and underestimates. There was a strong correlation between observed TCR beta diversity and the percentage of naive T cells measured by flow cytometry. Compared with the aged group, the long-lived group had more naive CD4+ T cells, fewer expanded clones and increased TCR diversity, a pattern suggesting age selection.

Donors were 39 systemically healthy Caucasian individuals from Russia aged about 6 to 100 years. Roughly 9 milliliters of peripheral blood were drawn from each donor into EDTA-treated Vacutainer tubes. Ficoll-Paque density-gradient centrifugation was used to isolate PBMCs, with at least 7 million per sample. Total RNA was extracted from PBMCs with Trizol reagent, with at least 6 micrograms obtained per sample. For every donor, flow cytometry on a PBMC aliquot measured the percentage of naive CD45RAhigh/CD27high T cells. The library relied on 5' RACE. The instrument given in TCRdb is Illumina HiSeq 2500. A second about 7 to 11 cycle PCR used a sample-barcoded 5' primer and a J-beta primer mix. A template-switch 5' adaptor carrying 12 random nucleotides introduced a unique molecular identifier onto each TCR beta cDNA molecule. Each sample yielded at least 2.5 million CDR3-containing paired-end reads. The Mint cDNA synthesis kit, primed by a TRBC-specific oligonucleotide, was used to synthesize first-strand cDNA from all RNA. All cDNA was treated with uracil-DNA glycosylase and then went through a first 18-cycle PCR with the universal primers M1SS and BC2_uni_R. The authors' analysis ran thus. For normalization, 1 million high-quality reads were randomly selected from each sample, with every read carrying a distinct molecular identifier. Instead of being binned into consensus sequences, reads that shared molecular identifiers were thrown out. CDR3 identification, clonotype clustering and error correction used MiTCR with a Q25 quality threshold and the strictest error-elimination algorithm. A nonparametric unseen species model with Euler transformation was used to estimate lower-bound total TCR beta diversity. TCRdb trimmed public reads at Q25 via fastp, called clones via MiXCR and kept in-frame beta chains. CDR3 protein duplicates are merged, each entry listing the most common genes and DNA. The V and J calls and clone size are TCRdb's, not the authors'. The sample table shows 730,000 or so distinct CDR3 sequences, and around 43% are seen once. The leading ten clones occupy approximately 29% of the sample.

V and J are trimmed by 7 bases and 8 bases, and the gene matches miss 10 bases of the junction. The germline V gene specifies SNHLY as CDR1 and FYNNEI as CDR2. The CDR3 contains 14 residues, cysteine and phenylalanine counted. Only the CDR3 DNA stays, 42 bases, in frame from base 1. The V and J segments used are TRBV2 and TRBJ2-1; the central 8 bases match TRBD2. Sequencing used blood. The sequence came from a man at least 80 years old in good health. The nucleotide sequence is TGTGCCAGCAAGGGGAGCGCTAGCGGGTATGAGCAGTTCTTC. Its protein is CASKGSASGYEQFF.